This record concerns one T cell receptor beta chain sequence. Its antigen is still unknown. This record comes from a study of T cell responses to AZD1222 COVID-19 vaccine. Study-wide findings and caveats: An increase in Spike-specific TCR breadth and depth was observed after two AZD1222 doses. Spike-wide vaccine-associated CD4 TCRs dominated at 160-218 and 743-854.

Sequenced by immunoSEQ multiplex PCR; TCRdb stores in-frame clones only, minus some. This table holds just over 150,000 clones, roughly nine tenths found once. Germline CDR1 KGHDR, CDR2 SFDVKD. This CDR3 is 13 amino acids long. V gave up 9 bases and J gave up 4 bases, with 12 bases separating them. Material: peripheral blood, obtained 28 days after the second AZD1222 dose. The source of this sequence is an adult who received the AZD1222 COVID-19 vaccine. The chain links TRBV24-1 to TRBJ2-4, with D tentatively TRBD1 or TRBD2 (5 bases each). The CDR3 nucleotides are TGTGCCACCGGGGACGGGCCTAAAAACATTCAGTACTTC. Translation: CATGDGPKNIQYF.